Each of the 28 T cell receptor beta chains below was sequenced from the same sample in a study of Ad26.COV2.S vaccination and SARS-CoV-2 variants (dated by TCRdb to about 2021). Reading the label with the study, this specimen's treatment or condition is: about 20 received Ad26.COV2.S at low or high dose, single or two shots; about 5 received placebo; per-sample allocation not given. Repertoires of vaccine and placebo recipients were sequenced from samples taken on day 63 after the first injection. The library was generated by the immunoSEQ multiplex PCR assay. Drawn from immuneACCESS, this table holds only the in-frame rearrangements with V and J called that TCRdb kept. Clones are partly lost; checked studies trace under half to an unresolved V gene and leave the rest unexplained. Counted in this sample were about 680,000 clones; around 89% of them appeared once. Roughly 1.5% of the sample is held by the ten biggest clonotypes.

Sequenced material: peripheral blood, taken in a trial of Ad26.COV2.S vaccine versus placebo. The receptors shown here come from a person between 18 and 65 years old who received the Ad26.COV2.S COVID-19 vaccine or a placebo.

J is TRBJ2-1 and V is TRBV6-2 or TRBV6-3; weak D call: TRBD1 (6 bases). The germline V gene encodes CDR1 MNHEY and CDR2 SVGEGT. The CDR3 sequence is 16 residues long. With 1 base removed from V and 5 bases from J, the gap between germline ends came to 15 bases. Written as DNA, the CDR3 is TGTGCCAGCAGTTACTTCACAGGGCACCTCAACAATGAGCAGTTCTTC. Its protein is CASSYFTGHLNNEQFF.

The chain uses TRBV30 and TRBJ1-1; D is unresolved. Trimming removed 1 base from V and 1 base from J, with 7 bases in between. Per germline, CDR1 GTSNPN and CDR2 SVGIG (reference sequence). CDR3 size: 13 residues. The DNA for the CDR3 is TGTGCCTGGAGTGCCCACCGGAACACTGAAGCTTTCTTT. Its protein is CAWSAHRNTEAFF. The complete variable domain, with remaining parts taken from reference TRBV30 and TRBJ1-1, reads SQTIHQWPATLVQPVGSPLSLECTVEGTSNPNLYWYRQAAGRGLQLLFYSVGIGQISSEVPQNLSASRPQDRQFILSSKKLLLSDSGFYLCAWSAHRNTEAFFGQGTRLTVV.

The chain employs TRBV19 and TRBJ1-2, with 8 nucleotides matching TRBD1. Trimming removed 5 bases from V and 8 bases from J; junction bases left unmatched: 10. CDR3 length: 14 amino acids. Germline V lookup: CDR1 LNHDA, CDR2 SQIVND (reference sequence). DNA of the CDR3: TGTGCCAGTAGTTCCACAGGGGGTGGGGCCGGCTACACCTTC. It encodes CASSSTGGGAGYTF.

The chain has TRBV6-6 and TRBJ1-2; D remains unclear. The germline V gene has CDR1 MNHNY and CDR2 SVGAGI (reference sequence). Trimming cost V 5 bases and J 0 bases, with 22 bases left between them. This CDR3 has 18 residues. In DNA form, the CDR3 reads TGTGCCAGCAGTCGCCTTCGGACGGCCTCTAGAGCTAACTATGGCTACACCTTC. This gives the protein CASSRLRTASRANYGYTF.

The rearrangement links TRBV6-1 to TRBJ1-5; D unclear. V lost 2 bases to trimming and J lost 6 bases, with 14 bases between them. CDR1 is MNHNS and CDR2 is SASEGT in the germline V gene. This CDR3 has 15 amino acids. The CDR3 DNA reads TGTGCCAGCAGTGAAATCTGGGAATCGGGTCAGCCCCAGCATTTT. Translation gives CASSEIWESGQPQHF.

The CDR3 coding sequence is TGTGCCAGCAGTCGCGACGATTCTGGAAACACCATATATTTT. The encoded protein is CASSRDDSGNTIYF. The chain combines TRBV6-6 with TRBJ1-3; D not certain. CDR1 and CDR2 from the germline V gene are MNHNY and SVGAGI (reference sequence). V was trimmed by 5 bases and J by 1 base, leaving 9 bases between them. The CDR3 has 14 amino acids.

The sample holds one count of this clone. This chain links TRBV6-5 with TRBJ1-5; D is uncertain. V lost 9 bases, J lost 6 bases, and 9 bases lay in between. CDR1 MNHEY and CDR2 SVGAGI come from the germline V gene. CDR3 length: 11 residues. CDR3 DNA: TGTGCCAGTCGACGAACTCAGCCCCAGCATTTT. Its translation: CASRRTQPQHF.

This clone was seen once. V usage is TRBV7-2 and J usage is TRBJ2-2; D not certain. The V end lost 1 base, the J end lost 4 bases, and 10 bases lay between the germline ends. The germline V gene encodes CDR1 SGHTA and CDR2 FQGNSA. The CDR3 contains 15 residues. CDR3 in DNA: TGTGCCAGCAGCTTAGGGCCTAGATCCACCGGGGAGCTGTTTTTT. It yields the protein CASSLGPRSTGELFF.

This clone was counted a single time. V gene TRBV5-1 combines with J gene TRBJ2-7; possible D gene TRBD1, 5 bases. CDR1 SGHRS and CDR2 YFSETQ come from the germline V gene. The CDR3 sequence is 15 residues long. V was trimmed by 4 bases and J by 3 bases, leaving 17 bases between them. The CDR3 DNA reads as TGCGCCAGCAGCCCCTCGGACATGCCCCTCTACGAGCAGTACTTC. Translating gives CASSPSDMPLYEQYF.

V is TRBV20-1 and J is TRBJ1-2, with D possibly TRBD1 on 6 matching bases. CDR1 and CDR2 from the germline V gene are DFQATT and SNEGSKA (reference sequence). Deletions cut 3 bases from V and 8 bases from J, with 13 bases between. The CDR3 runs to 12 residues. In DNA, the CDR3 is TGCAGTGCTAGTCTCGGGGGCCAAGGCTACACCTTC. This codes for CSASLGGQGYTF.

V usage is TRBV6-5 and J usage is TRBJ1-5, with D possibly being TRBD1 (6 bases). The CDR3 totals 14 residues. Germline V gene sequence: CDR1 MNHEY, CDR2 SVGAGI. V was shortened by 8 bases and J by 0 bases, with 11 bases between the two germline ends. CDR3 sequence (DNA): TGTGCCAGCGGGGGGCGAAATAGCAATCAGCCCCAGCATTTT. Its translation is CASGGRNSNQPQHF.

The chain joins TRBV10-3 to TRBJ2-7; 8 nucleotides match TRBD1. Germline trimming cut 8 bases from V and 6 bases from J; bases unmatched to any gene: 12. The CDR3 extends over 14 amino acids. Germline CDR1 ENHRY, CDR2 SYGVKD. The CDR3 DNA reads as TGTGCCATCCGTGCACAGCCAGGGGGCTTCGAGCAGTACTTC. Translated, it gives CAIRAQPGGFEQYF.

The CDR3 DNA reads TGTGCCATCAGACCCACTAGCGGGAGTATTTACGAGCAGTACTTC. Its translation: CAIRPTSGSIYEQYF. The chain links TRBV10-3 to TRBJ2-7; 11 positions agree with TRBD2. The germline gives CDR1 ENHRY, CDR2 SYGVKD. V dropped 6 bases and J dropped 4; count of bases not matched to a gene: 8. The length of the CDR3 is 15 residues.

As for this clone: Distinct nucleotide sequences in the sample also encode this CDR3. The chain's CDR3 is CASSYGRGNTEAFF. In DNA, the CDR3 is TGTGCCAGCAGTTACGGTCGAGGGAACACTGAAGCTTTCTTT. V usage is TRBV6-5 and J usage is TRBJ1-1; D is unclear. Germline values: CDR1 MNHEY, CDR2 SVGAGI. The V gene lost 2 bases and the J gene lost 1 base, with 8 bases spanning the gap. The CDR3 totals 14 residues.

The chain combines TRBV2 with TRBJ2-3; 15 positions agree with TRBD2. The germline V gene has CDR1 SNHLY and CDR2 FYNNEI. V lost 4 bases, J lost 5 bases, and 4 bases stayed unmatched. CDR3 length equals 16 residues. The CDR3 sequence is CASSAGLAGGRDTQYF. CDR3 in DNA: TGTGCCAGCAGTGCCGGACTAGCGGGGGGGCGAGATACGCAGTATTTT.

Note on this clone: Other DNA sequences in the sample encode the same CDR3. V is TRBV7-2 and J is TRBJ1-1; D gene uncertain. This CDR3 comprises 14 residues. V gave up 0 bases and J gave up 1 base, with 6 bases separating them. The germline gives CDR1 SGHTA, CDR2 FQGNSA. CDR3 nucleotide sequence: TGTGCCAGCAGCTTAGCTGCGGGGAACACTGAAGCTTTCTTT. Protein: CASSLAAGNTEAFF. The variable domain in full, completed from reference TRBV7-2 and TRBJ1-1, reads GAGVSQSPSNKVTEKGKDVELRCDPISGHTALYWYRQSLGQGLEFLIYFQGNSAPDKSGLPSDRFSAERTGGSVSTLTIQRTQQEDSAVYLCASSLAAGNTEAFFGQGTRLTVV.

The gene calls are TRBV10-3 and TRBJ2-1; D unresolved. V dropped 6 bases and J dropped 5 bases, with 11 bases sitting between them. CDR1 is ENHRY, CDR2 SYGVKD, per germline. The CDR3 totals 13 residues. The CDR3 here is CAISELVNNEQFF. CDR3 sequence (DNA): TGTGCCATCAGCGAGCTGGTTAACAATGAGCAGTTCTTC.

The CDR3 loop reads CASGPRQHQETQYF. CDR3 in DNA: TGTGCCAGCGGCCCACGGCAGCATCAAGAGACCCAGTACTTC. The rearrangement joins TRBV6-6 to TRBJ2-5; D gene ambiguous. Trimming left V 8 bases short and J 2 bases short, with 15 bases between. From germline, CDR1 is MNHNY and CDR2 SVGAGI (reference sequence). The CDR3 is 14 amino acids.

V gene TRBV5-3 combines with J gene TRBJ2-7, with D perhaps assigned TRBD1 or TRBD2 (5 bases each). TRBV5-3 is recorded as an ORF, its role being uncertain. Deletions cut 6 bases from V and 3 bases from J, with 19 bases between. The CDR3 spans 15 residues. Here the CDR3 DNA reads TGTGCCAGAATCCCCGGGGCCCACCTCATCTACGAGCAGTACTTC. It yields the protein CARIPGAHLIYEQYF.

This chain links TRBV6-6 with TRBJ1-1; D possibly corresponds to TRBD1 (5 bases). The germline V gene encodes CDR1 MNHNY and CDR2 SVGAGI (reference sequence). Trimming took off 4 bases at V and 0 bases at J, with 9 bases between the two ends. The CDR3 runs to 14 residues. CDR3 bases: TGTGCCAGCAGTTCCCCGACAGTGAACACTGAAGCTTTCTTT. This sequence encodes CASSSPTVNTEAFF.

The V and J genes are TRBV27 and TRBJ1-2; TRBD1 matches 8 bases. Germline V gene data show CDR1 as MNHEY and CDR2 as SMNVEV (reference sequence). The CDR3 loop spans 17 amino acids. V gave up 3 bases and J gave up 7 bases; unmatched junction bases: 16. The chain's CDR3 is CASSFQAFGQGKGGYTF. CDR3 nucleotide sequence: TGTGCCAGCAGTTTCCAGGCATTCGGACAGGGCAAAGGTGGCTACACCTTC.

The V and J genes are TRBV5-4 and TRBJ1-4; the D gene is possibly TRBD1 (5 bases). V was trimmed by 2 bases and J by 4 bases, leaving 12 bases between them. The CDR3 is made up of 15 amino acids. In germline, CDR1 is SGHNT, CDR2 YYREEE (reference sequence). For the CDR3, the DNA is TGTGCCAGCAGCTTTTCGGGACGGGGTAATGAAAAACTGTTTTTT. Residues: CASSFSGRGNEKLFF.

The chain joins TRBV6-5 to TRBJ2-3, with D possibly matching TRBD2 (5 bases). V was pared by 6 bases and J by 0 bases, with 10 bases between. Germline loops: CDR1 MNHEY, CDR2 SVGAGI. The CDR3 spans 14 residues. The CDR3 DNA reads TGTGCCAGCAGGCCCGCGGGTAGCACAGATACGCAGTATTTT. Translating it yields CASRPAGSTDTQYF.

J is TRBJ1-3 and V is TRBV27; D is uncertain. From germline, CDR1 is MNHEY and CDR2 SMNVEV (reference sequence). This CDR3 spans 13 amino acids. Trimming stripped 3 bases from V and 2 bases from J, with 5 bases between. CDR3 coding DNA: TGTGCCAGCAGTTTTCAACCTGGAAACACCATATATTTT. This gives the protein CASSFQPGNTIYF.

CDR3 DNA sequence: TGTGCCAGTAGGGCTAGCGGGGGGGGTACGCAGTATTTT. It encodes CASRASGGGTQYF. This chain joins TRBV19 and TRBJ2-3; TRBD2 agrees at 12 bases. CDR1 LNHDA and CDR2 SQIVND come from the germline V gene (reference sequence). V trimming: 6 bases; J trimming: 8 bases; junction bases outside the gene matches: 3. The CDR3 runs to 13 residues.

The J gene is TRBJ2-3, the V gene TRBV19, with 7 bases that match TRBD2. Looked up from germline, CDR1 is LNHDA and CDR2 is SQIVND (reference sequence). The CDR3 is 16 amino acids. With V trimmed by 5 bases and J by 6 bases, 14 bases remained unmatched. CDR3: CASSETGLPTRDTQYF. CDR3 bases: TGTGCCAGTAGTGAAACGGGACTACCCACTAGGGATACGCAGTATTTT.

A word on this clone: In the same sample, other DNA sequences code for this CDR3. The chain recombines TRBV3-1 (or the pseudogene TRBV3-2) with TRBJ2-2; D is uncertain. The germline gives CDR1 LGHDT, CDR2 YNNKEL (reference sequence). The CDR3 sequence is 13 residues long. V dropped 4 bases and J dropped 6 bases, with 9 bases sitting between them. CDR3 protein: CASSLRGPGELFF. CDR3 sequence (DNA): TGTGCCAGCAGCCTTCGAGGCCCCGGGGAGCTGTTTTTT.

The rearrangement uses TRBV20-1 and TRBJ2-5, with 10 positions matching TRBD2. V shed 3 bases and J 7 bases; nucleotides not matched to a gene: 11. CDR1 and CDR2 (germline): DFQATT, SNEGSKA (reference sequence). CDR3 size: 15 residues. CDR3 sequence: CSASSGGPLPRTQYF. CDR3 nucleotides: TGCAGTGCTAGTAGCGGGGGGCCCCTCCCCAGGACCCAGTACTTC.